This TCR beta chain was obtained from a study of T cells in Graves' hyperthyroidism and ophthalmopathy. Turning to the study itself: Peripheral blood specimens were obtained at initial diagnosis, prior to any treatment.

Active moderate-to-severe ophthalmopathy, Clinical Activity Score at least 3, NOSPECS at least 4, under 3 months' duration. Germline values: CDR1 SGHRS, CDR2 YFSETQ. CDR3 length: 16 residues. The investigators amplified TCR beta CDR3 regions from RNA transcripts. Initially, a first-round RT-PCR of the TCR CDR3 employed the HTBI primer set. TCRdb itself ran the multiplex PCR reads through MiXCR, one entry per CDR3 protein. The data show approximately 600,000 distinct CDR3 sequences, under 25% seen once. About this clonotype itself: The junction and the germline gene differ at one end; a read error may be behind it.

The rearrangement joins TRBV5-1 to TRBJ2-7; D uncertain. The receptor comes from a man aged 25-45 years with Graves' ophthalmopathy. Input material: blood. In nucleotides, the CDR3 is TGCGCCAGCAGCTCCGGAAAAAAATCGCTTACCTACGAGCGGTACTTC. This sequence encodes CASSSGKKSLTYERYF. Drawing the rest from reference TRBV5-1 and TRBJ2-7, the complete variable domain is KAGVTQTPRYLIKTRGQQVTLSCSPISGHRSVSWYQQTPGQGLQFLFEYFSETQRNKGNFPGRFSGRQFSNSRSEMNVSTLELGDSALYLCASSSGKKSLTYERYFGPGTRLTVT.